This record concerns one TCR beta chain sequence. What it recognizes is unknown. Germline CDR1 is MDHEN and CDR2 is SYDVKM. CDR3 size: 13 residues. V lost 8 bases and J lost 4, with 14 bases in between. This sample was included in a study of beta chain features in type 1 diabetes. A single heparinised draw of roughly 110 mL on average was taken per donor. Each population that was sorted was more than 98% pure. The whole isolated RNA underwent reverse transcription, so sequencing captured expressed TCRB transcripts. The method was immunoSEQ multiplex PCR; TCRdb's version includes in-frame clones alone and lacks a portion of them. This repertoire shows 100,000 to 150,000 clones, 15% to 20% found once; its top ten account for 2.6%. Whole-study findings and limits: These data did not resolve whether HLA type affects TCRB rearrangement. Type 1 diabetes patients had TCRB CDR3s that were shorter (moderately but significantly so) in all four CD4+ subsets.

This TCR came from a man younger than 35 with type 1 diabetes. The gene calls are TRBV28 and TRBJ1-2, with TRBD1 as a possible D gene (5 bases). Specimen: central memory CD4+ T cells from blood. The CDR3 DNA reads TGTGCCAGCCACTCCCAGGGTCCCTATGGCTACACCTTC. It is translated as CASHSQGPYGYTF.